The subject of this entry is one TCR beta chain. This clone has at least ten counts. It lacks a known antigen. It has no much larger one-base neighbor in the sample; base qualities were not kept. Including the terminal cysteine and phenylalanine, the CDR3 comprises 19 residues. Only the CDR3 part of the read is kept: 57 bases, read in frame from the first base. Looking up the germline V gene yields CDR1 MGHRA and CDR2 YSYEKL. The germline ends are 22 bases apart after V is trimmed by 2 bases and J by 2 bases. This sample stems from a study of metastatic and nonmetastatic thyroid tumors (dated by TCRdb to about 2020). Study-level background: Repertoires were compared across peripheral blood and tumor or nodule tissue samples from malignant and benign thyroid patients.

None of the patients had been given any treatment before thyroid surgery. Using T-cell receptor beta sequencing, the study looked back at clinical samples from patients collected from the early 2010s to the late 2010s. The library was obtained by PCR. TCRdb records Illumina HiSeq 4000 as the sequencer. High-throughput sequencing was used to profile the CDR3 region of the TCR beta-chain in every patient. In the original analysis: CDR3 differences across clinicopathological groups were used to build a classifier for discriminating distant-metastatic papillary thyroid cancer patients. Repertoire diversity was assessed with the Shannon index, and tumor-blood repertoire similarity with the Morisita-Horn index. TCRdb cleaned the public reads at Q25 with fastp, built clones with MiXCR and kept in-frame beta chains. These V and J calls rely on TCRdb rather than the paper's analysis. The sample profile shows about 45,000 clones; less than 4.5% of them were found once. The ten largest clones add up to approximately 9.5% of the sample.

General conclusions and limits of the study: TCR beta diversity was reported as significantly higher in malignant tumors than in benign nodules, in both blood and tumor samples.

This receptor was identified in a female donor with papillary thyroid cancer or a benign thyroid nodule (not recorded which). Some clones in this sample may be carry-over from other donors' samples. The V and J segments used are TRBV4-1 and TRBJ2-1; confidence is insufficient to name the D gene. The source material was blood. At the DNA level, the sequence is TGCGCCAGCAGCCAATTGGGCGTGGGCGCCCTGAGCACCTACAATGAGCAGTTCTTC. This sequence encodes CASSQLGVGALSTYNEQFF.